The rows below give T cell receptor beta chains drawn from one sample of a study of cytomegalovirus exposure and HLA in healthy donors. Sequencing was performed with immunoSEQ multiplex PCR; in TCRdb, only in-frame clones are kept and a portion is missing. The sample contains about 110,000 clones, approximately 90% of which appear only once. The sequenced sample was PBMCs. The source is a woman younger than 30 in good health and CMV-seronegative. Both conserved end residues are part of each CDR3. The order of the fields is V gene, clone size, D gene, J gene, CDR3 protein, CDR3 DNA. A D gene is named only where the DNA matches it firmly. Only part of the rows carry a size: once, few, many, or a class if the clone is expanded.

v_call: TRBV11-3; clone_size: .; d_call: TRBD1; j_call: TRBJ2-1; cdr3_aa: CASSPTGYGEQFF; cdr3_nt: TGTGCCAGCAGCCCGACAGGGTACGGCGAGCAGTTCTTC
v_call: TRBV5-1; clone_size: .; d_call: .; j_call: TRBJ2-1; cdr3_aa: CASSNPTSNEQFF; cdr3_nt: TGCGCCAGCAGCAACCCTACTAGCAATGAGCAGTTCTTC
v_call: TRBV28; clone_size: once; d_call: .; j_call: TRBJ1-2; cdr3_aa: CASSYDRRNYGYTF; cdr3_nt: TGTGCCAGCAGTTACGACAGGAGAAACTATGGCTACACCTTC
v_call: TRBV27; clone_size: .; d_call: TRBD2; j_call: TRBJ2-2; cdr3_aa: CASSPGLAGDYTGELFF; cdr3_nt: TGTGCCAGCAGTCCCGGACTAGCGGGGGATTACACCGGGGAGCTGTTTTTT
v_call: TRBV4-1; clone_size: .; d_call: .; j_call: TRBJ1-1; cdr3_aa: CASSQNDRNTEAFF; cdr3_nt: TGCGCCAGCAGCCAGAATGACAGGAACACTGAAGCTTTCTTT
v_call: TRBV11-2; clone_size: .; d_call: TRBD2; j_call: TRBJ2-1; cdr3_aa: CASSLHVGGEQFF; cdr3_nt: TGTGCCAGCAGCTTGCACGTGGGGGGGGAGCAGTTCTTC
v_call: TRBV28; clone_size: once; d_call: TRBD1; j_call: TRBJ2-4; cdr3_aa: CASSLGQGVPIQYF; cdr3_nt: TGTGCCAGCAGTTTAGGTCAGGGGGTCCCCATTCAGTACTTC
v_call: TRBV28; clone_size: .; d_call: .; j_call: TRBJ2-7; cdr3_aa: CASTTSTGPEQYF; cdr3_nt: TGTGCCAGCACCACATCTACAGGGCCCGAGCAGTACTTC
v_call: TRBV27; clone_size: .; d_call: .; j_call: TRBJ2-7; cdr3_aa: CASSLSRGNEQYF; cdr3_nt: TGTGCCAGCAGTTTATCAAGAGGGAACGAGCAGTACTTC
v_call: TRBV4-3; clone_size: .; d_call: .; j_call: TRBJ1-2; cdr3_aa: CASSQVGGKGYGYTF; cdr3_nt: TGCGCCAGCAGCCAAGTAGGAGGGAAGGGCTATGGCTACACCTTC
v_call: TRBV7-9; clone_size: .; d_call: TRBD2; j_call: TRBJ2-1; cdr3_aa: CASSFRTSGDVDEQFF; cdr3_nt: TGTGCCAGCAGCTTCCGGACTAGCGGAGATGTAGATGAGCAGTTCTTC
v_call: TRBV19; clone_size: .; d_call: TRBD1; j_call: TRBJ1-5; cdr3_aa: CASCRTGDSNQPQHF; cdr3_nt: TGTGCCAGTTGCCGGACAGGAGATAGCAATCAGCCCCAGCATTTT
v_call: TRBV7-6; clone_size: .; d_call: .; j_call: TRBJ2-1; cdr3_aa: CASSTDGGQQAYEQFF; cdr3_nt: TGTGCCAGCAGCACGGATGGGGGACAACAGGCGTATGAGCAGTTCTTC
v_call: TRBV6-6; clone_size: .; d_call: TRBD2; j_call: TRBJ2-5; cdr3_aa: CASSFKRGLGETQYF; cdr3_nt: TGTGCCAGCAGTTTCAAGCGGGGGCTGGGAGAGACCCAGTACTTC
v_call: TRBV6-1; clone_size: .; d_call: TRBD1; j_call: TRBJ2-7; cdr3_aa: CASSALPRQGKQYF; cdr3_nt: TGTGCCAGCAGTGCCCTACCCAGACAGGGGAAGCAGTACTTC
v_call: TRBV7-2; clone_size: .; d_call: TRBD1; j_call: TRBJ1-1; cdr3_aa: CASSPDPGGYTEAFF; cdr3_nt: TGTGCCAGCAGCCCCGACCCAGGGGGCTACACTGAAGCTTTCTTT
v_call: TRBV6-6; clone_size: .; d_call: .; j_call: TRBJ1-1; cdr3_aa: CASSVTVGTEAFF; cdr3_nt: TGTGCCAGCAGTGTTACAGTGGGCACTGAAGCTTTCTTT
v_call: TRBV29-1; clone_size: .; d_call: .; j_call: TRBJ2-5; cdr3_aa: CSVDTQETQYF; cdr3_nt: TGCAGCGTGGACACTCAAGAGACCCAGTACTTC
v_call: TRBV7-3; clone_size: .; d_call: TRBD2; j_call: TRBJ2-1; cdr3_aa: CASSLGERLAGEEQFF; cdr3_nt: TGTGCCAGCAGCTTAGGGGAGAGACTAGCGGGGGAAGAGCAGTTCTTC
v_call: TRBV4-3; clone_size: .; d_call: .; j_call: TRBJ2-3; cdr3_aa: CASSQGRGQADTQYF; cdr3_nt: TGCGCCAGCAGCCAAGGACGAGGACAAGCAGATACGCAGTATTTT
v_call: TRBV6-5; clone_size: .; d_call: TRBD1; j_call: TRBJ1-2; cdr3_aa: CASSYEGGRNYGYTF; cdr3_nt: TGTGCCAGCAGTTATGAAGGGGGCCGTAACTATGGCTACACCTTC
v_call: TRBV27; clone_size: .; d_call: TRBD2; j_call: TRBJ2-1; cdr3_aa: CASSLSHTSGISYNEQFF; cdr3_nt: TGTGCCAGCAGTTTATCCCATACTAGCGGGATTTCCTACAATGAGCAGTTCTTC
v_call: TRBV27; clone_size: .; d_call: TRBD2; j_call: TRBJ2-1; cdr3_aa: CASSLVGDYNEKQFF; cdr3_nt: TGTGCCAGCAGTTTGGTAGGGGACTACAATGAAAAGCAGTTCTTC
v_call: TRBV6-5; clone_size: .; d_call: .; j_call: TRBJ1-1; cdr3_aa: CASSRDTGEAFF; cdr3_nt: TGTGCCAGCAGTAGGGACACGGGTGAAGCTTTCTTT
v_call: TRBV6-5; clone_size: .; d_call: TRBD1; j_call: TRBJ1-1; cdr3_aa: CASRRNRGATEAFF; cdr3_nt: TGTGCCAGCAGAAGAAACAGGGGGGCCACTGAAGCTTTCTTT
v_call: TRBV6-4; clone_size: once; d_call: TRBD2; j_call: TRBJ2-7; cdr3_aa: CASTEPGGPPYVVQYF; cdr3_nt: TGTGCCAGCACCGAACCGGGAGGGCCCCCATACGTCGTGCAGTACTTC
v_call: TRBV6-1; clone_size: few; d_call: .; j_call: TRBJ2-7; cdr3_aa: CASSQLGVYEQYF; cdr3_nt: TGTGCCAGCAGCCAGCTCGGGGTCTACGAGCAGTACTTC
v_call: TRBV7-2; clone_size: once; d_call: .; j_call: TRBJ2-2; cdr3_aa: CASSPGSGELFF; cdr3_nt: TGTGCCAGCAGCCCAGGGTCCGGGGAGCTGTTTTTT
v_call: TRBV7-2; clone_size: .; d_call: .; j_call: TRBJ2-7; cdr3_aa: CASSSDRFTYEQYF; cdr3_nt: TGTGCCAGCAGCTCCGACAGGTTCACCTACGAGCAGTACTTC
v_call: TRBV4-1; clone_size: .; d_call: .; j_call: TRBJ2-7; cdr3_aa: CASSQDPGTYSEQYF; cdr3_nt: TGCGCCAGCAGCCAAGATCCTGGGACATACTCCGAGCAGTACTTC
v_call: TRBV4-3; clone_size: .; d_call: .; j_call: TRBJ2-7; cdr3_aa: CASSPSGDDEQYF; cdr3_nt: TGCGCCAGCAGCCCTTCAGGGGACGACGAGCAGTACTTC
v_call: TRBV28; clone_size: .; d_call: TRBD2; j_call: TRBJ2-5; cdr3_aa: CASSPRGLGLALARRDF; cdr3_nt: TGTGCCAGCAGTCCCAGGGGGCTGGGACTAGCGCTGGCGCGACGTGACTTC
v_call: TRBV11-2; clone_size: .; d_call: .; j_call: TRBJ1-6; cdr3_aa: CATRGVAGGPLHF; cdr3_nt: TGTGCCACCAGAGGGGTAGCGGGTGGACCCCTCCACTTT
v_call: TRBV6-8; clone_size: .; d_call: .; j_call: TRBJ1-5; cdr3_aa: CASPRTRGDQPQHF; cdr3_nt: TGTGCCAGTCCGCGAACTCGCGGGGATCAGCCCCAGCATTTT
v_call: TRBV28; clone_size: .; d_call: TRBD1; j_call: TRBJ2-2; cdr3_aa: CASSPGTGNTGELFF; cdr3_nt: TGTGCCAGCAGCCCCGGGACAGGGAACACCGGGGAGCTGTTTTTT
v_call: TRBV15; clone_size: .; d_call: TRBD2; j_call: TRBJ2-4; cdr3_aa: CATSRDWASGRNIQYF; cdr3_nt: TGTGCCACCAGCAGAGATTGGGCTAGCGGGAGAAACATTCAGTACTTC
v_call: TRBV7-9; clone_size: .; d_call: TRBD1; j_call: TRBJ2-5; cdr3_aa: CASSEDRAQETQYF; cdr3_nt: TGTGCCAGCAGCGAGGACAGGGCCCAAGAGACCCAGTACTTC
v_call: TRBV11-2; clone_size: .; d_call: .; j_call: TRBJ2-7; cdr3_aa: CASSLDYGPRDEQYF; cdr3_nt: TGTGCCAGCAGCTTAGATTACGGTCCGCGGGACGAGCAGTACTTC
v_call: TRBV4-3; clone_size: .; d_call: .; j_call: TRBJ2-3; cdr3_aa: CASSQGASRSTDTQYF; cdr3_nt: TGCGCCAGCAGCCAAGGAGCCTCCAGGAGCACAGATACGCAGTATTTT
v_call: TRBV30; clone_size: few; d_call: TRBD1; j_call: TRBJ2-1; cdr3_aa: CAWSGRGKFYNEQFF; cdr3_nt: TGTGCCTGGAGTGGCAGGGGGAAATTCTACAATGAGCAGTTCTTC
v_call: TRBV28; clone_size: once; d_call: TRBD1; j_call: TRBJ1-2; cdr3_aa: CASRGTADYGYTF; cdr3_nt: TGTGCCAGCAGGGGGACAGCTGACTATGGCTACACCTTC
v_call: TRBV5-1; clone_size: .; d_call: .; j_call: TRBJ1-1; cdr3_aa: CASSSTVLNTEAFF; cdr3_nt: TGCGCCAGCAGCTCAACAGTGCTGAACACTGAAGCTTTCTTT
v_call: TRBV5-1; clone_size: .; d_call: .; j_call: TRBJ2-1; cdr3_aa: CASSLNRQDIYNEQFF; cdr3_nt: TGCGCCAGCAGCTTGAATAGGCAGGATATTTACAATGAGCAGTTCTTC
v_call: TRBV2; clone_size: .; d_call: TRBD1; j_call: TRBJ2-2; cdr3_aa: CASISDRVNTGELFF; cdr3_nt: TGTGCCAGCATATCAGACAGGGTAAACACCGGGGAGCTGTTTTTT
v_call: TRBV7-8; clone_size: .; d_call: .; j_call: TRBJ2-1; cdr3_aa: CASSLGGDYNEQFF; cdr3_nt: TGTGCCAGCAGCCTTGGCGGGGATTACAATGAGCAGTTCTTC
v_call: TRBV4-1; clone_size: .; d_call: .; j_call: TRBJ2-4; cdr3_aa: CASSQVGAGLAKNIQYF; cdr3_nt: TGCGCCAGCAGCCAAGTCGGGGCGGGGTTAGCCAAAAACATTCAGTACTTC
v_call: TRBV5-1; clone_size: .; d_call: TRBD1; j_call: TRBJ2-7; cdr3_aa: CASSFGTAREQYF; cdr3_nt: TGCGCCAGCAGCTTTGGGACAGCCCGCGAGCAGTACTTC
v_call: TRBV25-1; clone_size: once; d_call: TRBD1; j_call: TRBJ1-1; cdr3_aa: CASSDLDRGQGPTEAFF; cdr3_nt: TGTGCCAGCAGTGATTTGGACAGGGGGCAGGGTCCCACTGAAGCTTTCTTT
v_call: TRBV6-5; clone_size: .; d_call: .; j_call: TRBJ2-7; cdr3_aa: CASSYSAESYEQYF; cdr3_nt: TGTGCCAGCAGTTACTCGGCGGAATCCTACGAGCAGTACTTC
v_call: TRBV5-1; clone_size: .; d_call: .; j_call: TRBJ2-7; cdr3_aa: CASSLRDSYEQYF; cdr3_nt: TGCGCCAGCAGCTTGCGAGATTCCTACGAGCAGTACTTC
v_call: TRBV28; clone_size: .; d_call: .; j_call: TRBJ1-6; cdr3_aa: CASSHTPGGDYNSPLHF; cdr3_nt: TGTGCCAGCAGCCATACCCCGGGGGGCGACTATAATTCACCCCTCCACTTT